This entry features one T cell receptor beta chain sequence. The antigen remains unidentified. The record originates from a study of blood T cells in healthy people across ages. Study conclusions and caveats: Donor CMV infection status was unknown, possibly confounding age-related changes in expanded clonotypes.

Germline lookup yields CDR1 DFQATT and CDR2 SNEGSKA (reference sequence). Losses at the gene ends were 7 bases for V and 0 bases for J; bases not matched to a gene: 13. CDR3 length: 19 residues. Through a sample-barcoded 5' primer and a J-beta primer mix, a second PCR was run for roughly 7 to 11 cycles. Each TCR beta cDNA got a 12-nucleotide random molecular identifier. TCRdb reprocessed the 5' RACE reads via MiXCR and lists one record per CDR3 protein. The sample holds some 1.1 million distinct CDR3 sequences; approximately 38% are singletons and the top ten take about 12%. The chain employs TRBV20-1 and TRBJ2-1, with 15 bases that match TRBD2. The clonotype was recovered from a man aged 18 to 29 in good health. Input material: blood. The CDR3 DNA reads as TGCAGTGTTGGTAACCCCGGACTAGCGGGGGGGAGCTCCTACAATGAGCAGTTCTTC. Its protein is CSVGNPGLAGGSSYNEQFF.